A selection of T cell receptor beta chains follows, all from one sample in a study of cytomegalovirus exposure and HLA in healthy donors. Method: immunoSEQ multiplex PCR; TCRdb's copy keeps in-frame clones and lacks some. Among over 200,000 clones listed, roughly 85% were seen once. Sequences were obtained from PBMCs. Receptors originate from a woman aged 18-29 years in good health and CMV-seronegative. The CDR3 runs from the conserved cysteine through the conserved F or W. Fields, in order: CDR3 protein, CDR3 DNA, clone size, V gene, D gene, J gene. D genes are given only for firm matches. Part of the rows lack a size; the others show once, few, many or a class for expanded clones.

CDR3: CAISKDSTYNSPLHF
DNA: TGTGCCATCAGCAAGGACAGCACCTATAATTCACCCCTCCACTTT
size: NA
V: TRBV10-3
D: NA
J: TRBJ1-6

CDR3: CASSELGQGLYGYTF
DNA: TGTGCCAGCAGTGAACTGGGCCAGGGCCTCTATGGCTACACCTTC
size: few
V: TRBV6-1
D: NA
J: TRBJ1-2

CDR3: CASSQDSGGVRNEQFF
DNA: TGTGCCAGCAGCCAAGATTCGGGCGGAGTACGGAATGAGCAGTTCTTC
size: NA
V: TRBV4-2
D: NA
J: TRBJ2-1

CDR3: CAWSSSGYGYTF
DNA: TGTGCCTGGAGCTCTTCAGGCTACGGCTACACCTTC
size: few
V: TRBV30
D: NA
J: TRBJ1-2

CDR3: CAIRGDTTIYGYTF
DNA: TGTGCCATCAGGGGGGACACAACAATCTATGGCTACACCTTC
size: NA
V: TRBV10-3
D: NA
J: TRBJ1-2

CDR3: CASSLVRAPQETQYF
DNA: TGCGCCAGCAGCTTGGTCCGGGCACCTCAAGAGACCCAGTACTTC
size: NA
V: TRBV5-1
D: NA
J: TRBJ2-5

CDR3: CAWSGTSRGPQHF
DNA: TGTGCCTGGAGTGGGACCTCTCGAGGGCCCCAGCATTTT
size: once
V: TRBV30
D: NA
J: TRBJ1-5

CDR3: CASSQPGDGRGQPQHF
DNA: TGCGCCAGCAGCCAACCTGGGGATGGGCGGGGGCAGCCCCAGCATTTT
size: NA
V: TRBV4-1
D: NA
J: TRBJ1-5

CDR3: CASSPRPGTGTGEKLFF
DNA: TGCGCCAGCAGCCCCCGTCCCGGGACAGGGACGGGTGAAAAACTGTTTTTT
size: NA
V: TRBV5-1
D: TRBD1
J: TRBJ1-4

CDR3: CASSDAPLGMGYTF
DNA: TGTGCCAGCAGTGACGCGCCCCTGGGAATGGGCTACACCTTC
size: few
V: TRBV6-4
D: NA
J: TRBJ1-2

CDR3: CSVGPRGDEQYF
DNA: TGCAGCGTGGGTCCGCGGGGGGACGAGCAGTACTTC
size: NA
V: TRBV29-1
D: TRBD2
J: TRBJ2-7

CDR3: CASSQGPDSNQPQHF
DNA: TGTGCCAGCTCCCAAGGCCCCGATAGCAATCAGCCCCAGCATTTT
size: NA
V: TRBV18
D: NA
J: TRBJ1-5

CDR3: CASSLRAGSEKLFF
DNA: TGTGCCAGCAGCCTCAGGGCAGGGTCGGAAAAACTGTTTTTT
size: NA
V: TRBV6-5
D: NA
J: TRBJ1-4

CDR3: CASTHGGTGELFF
DNA: TGTGCCAGCACCCACGGGGGCACCGGGGAGCTGTTTTTT
size: NA
V: TRBV27
D: NA
J: TRBJ2-2

CDR3: CASGSFYEQYF
DNA: TGTGCCAGCGGGAGTTTCTACGAGCAGTACTTC
size: NA
V: TRBV6-5
D: NA
J: TRBJ2-7

CDR3: CASSVETDWTRNTF
DNA: TGTGCCAGCAGCGTGGAGACAGACTGGACCCGGAACACCTTC
size: NA
V: TRBV5-6
D: NA
J: TRBJ1-2

CDR3: CASSDSIGQPQHF
DNA: TGTGCCAGCAGTGACTCTATAGGCCAGCCCCAGCATTTT
size: NA
V: TRBV6-4
D: NA
J: TRBJ1-5

CDR3: CAWSVTVNQPQHF
DNA: TGTGCCTGGAGTGTGACAGTTAATCAGCCCCAGCATTTT
size: NA
V: TRBV30
D: NA
J: TRBJ1-5

CDR3: CASSLRPQIYGYTF
DNA: TGCGCCAGCAGCTTGCGTCCACAGATTTATGGCTACACCTTC
size: NA
V: TRBV5-1
D: NA
J: TRBJ1-2

CDR3: CASSLRGLAGTSSYEQYF
DNA: TGCGCCAGCAGCTTGAGGGGACTAGCGGGAACTTCGTCCTACGAGCAGTACTTC
size: NA
V: TRBV5-1
D: TRBD2
J: TRBJ2-7

CDR3: CSVETGQVGYEQYF
DNA: TGCAGCGTTGAAACCGGACAGGTTGGCTACGAGCAGTACTTC
size: NA
V: TRBV29-1
D: TRBD1
J: TRBJ2-7

CDR3: CAILTQGARSYGYTF
DNA: TGTGCCATCCTTACACAGGGGGCTAGGAGCTATGGCTACACCTTC
size: NA
V: TRBV28
D: TRBD1
J: TRBJ1-2

CDR3: CASSVGGAGAQETQYF
DNA: TGTGCCAGCAGTGTAGGCGGAGCGGGGGCACAAGAGACCCAGTACTTC
size: once
V: TRBV2
D: TRBD2
J: TRBJ2-5

CDR3: CASSPTRFHNEQFF
DNA: TGTGCCAGCAGCCCGACTAGGTTCCACAATGAGCAGTTCTTC
size: NA
V: TRBV14
D: NA
J: TRBJ2-1

CDR3: CASSVDRDSPLHF
DNA: TGTGCCAGCAGCGTAGACAGAGATTCACCCCTCCACTTT
size: few
V: TRBV7-6
D: NA
J: TRBJ1-6

CDR3: CASIPGGGWAYGYTF
DNA: TGTGCCAGCATCCCCGGGGGAGGGTGGGCCTATGGCTACACCTTC
size: NA
V: TRBV7-2
D: NA
J: TRBJ1-2

CDR3: CASSYRLGLYEQYF
DNA: TGTGCCAGCAGTTATAGGCTAGGGCTCTACGAGCAGTACTTC
size: NA
V: TRBV6-5
D: NA
J: TRBJ2-7

CDR3: CASRPGTGGTGELFF
DNA: TGCGCCAGCAGGCCCGGGACAGGTGGCACCGGGGAGCTGTTTTTT
size: NA
V: TRBV5-1
D: TRBD1
J: TRBJ2-2

CDR3: CASSQEVPGANVLTF
DNA: TGTGCCAGCAGTCAGGAGGTCCCTGGGGCCAACGTCCTGACTTTC
size: few
V: TRBV2
D: NA
J: TRBJ2-6

CDR3: CAWSRDRANGNTIYF
DNA: TGTGCCTGGAGTAGGGACCGGGCCAATGGAAACACCATATATTTT
size: NA
V: TRBV30
D: NA
J: TRBJ1-3

CDR3: CASSTGTSNQPQHF
DNA: TGTGCCAGTAGTACCGGAACTAGCAATCAGCCCCAGCATTTT
size: once
V: TRBV19
D: NA
J: TRBJ1-5

CDR3: CASSPGEGANVLTF
DNA: TGCGCCAGCAGCCCCGGGGAAGGGGCCAACGTCCTGACTTTC
size: NA
V: TRBV5-1
D: NA
J: TRBJ2-6

CDR3: CASGSAGGQDVVGANVLTF
DNA: TGTGCTAGTGGTTCGGCAGGGGGACAGGACGTTGTCGGGGCCAACGTCCTGACTTTC
size: NA
V: TRBV12-5
D: TRBD1
J: TRBJ2-6

CDR3: CASSPRRTSGAQETQYF
DNA: TGTGCCAGCAGCCCCAGGCGGACTAGCGGGGCCCAAGAGACCCAGTACTTC
size: NA
V: TRBV7-2
D: TRBD2
J: TRBJ2-5

CDR3: CASSAGTATEAFF
DNA: TGTGCCAGCAGCGCAGGGACAGCTACTGAAGCTTTCTTT
size: NA
V: TRBV9
D: TRBD1
J: TRBJ1-1

CDR3: CASSWGRGRNTEAFF
DNA: TGTGCCAGCAGTTGGGGCAGGGGGCGGAACACTGAAGCTTTCTTT
size: NA
V: TRBV6-5
D: TRBD1
J: TRBJ1-1

CDR3: CASSLGEYTEAFF
DNA: TGTGCCAGCAGCTTGGGGGAGTACACTGAAGCTTTCTTT
size: few
V: TRBV7-9
D: NA
J: TRBJ1-1

CDR3: CASSDGPDGNTIYF
DNA: TGTGCCAGCAGTGATGGGCCGGATGGAAACACCATATATTTT
size: NA
V: TRBV6-1
D: NA
J: TRBJ1-3

CDR3: CAWRPTDRKTFF
DNA: TGTGCCTGGAGACCGACTGACAGGAAAACTTTCTTT
size: NA
V: TRBV30
D: NA
J: TRBJ1-1

CDR3: CASSLGARYEQYF
DNA: TGTGCCAGCAGCTTAGGCGCACGCTACGAGCAGTACTTC
size: NA
V: TRBV11-3
D: NA
J: TRBJ2-7

CDR3: CASSLAGLADLYEQYF
DNA: TGCGCCAGCAGCTTGGCTGGACTAGCGGACCTCTACGAGCAGTACTTC
size: NA
V: TRBV5-1
D: TRBD2
J: TRBJ2-7

CDR3: CASSKQGLTNEKLFF
DNA: TGTGCCAGCAGTAAACAGGGGTTAACTAATGAAAAACTGTTTTTT
size: few
V: TRBV27
D: TRBD1
J: TRBJ1-4

CDR3: CASRLAGGSTDTQYF
DNA: TGCGCCAGCAGGTTAGCGGGAGGGAGCACAGATACGCAGTATTTT
size: NA
V: TRBV10-2
D: TRBD2
J: TRBJ2-3

CDR3: CASSPRASGTGELFF
DNA: TGTGCCAGCAGCCCGAGAGCTAGCGGGACCGGGGAGCTGTTTTTT
size: NA
V: TRBV11-2
D: TRBD2
J: TRBJ2-2

CDR3: CATSSGQGSHNEQFF
DNA: TGTGCCACCAGCAGTGGACAGGGTTCACACAATGAGCAGTTCTTC
size: once
V: TRBV15
D: TRBD1
J: TRBJ2-1

CDR3: CASSIGGAAETQYF
DNA: TGTGCCAGTAGTATTGGGGGGGCGGCAGAGACCCAGTACTTC
size: NA
V: TRBV19
D: NA
J: TRBJ2-5

CDR3: CASSFRSGYEQYF
DNA: TGTGCCAGCAGCTTTCGATCGGGCTACGAGCAGTACTTC
size: NA
V: TRBV7-9
D: NA
J: TRBJ2-7

CDR3: CSGRAGHEQYF
DNA: TGCAGTGGGAGGGCGGGTCACGAGCAGTACTTC
size: NA
V: TRBV29-1
D: TRBD2
J: TRBJ2-7

CDR3: CASSDWKNTEAFF
DNA: TGTGCCAGCAGTGATTGGAAGAACACTGAAGCTTTCTTT
size: few
V: TRBV2
D: NA
J: TRBJ1-1